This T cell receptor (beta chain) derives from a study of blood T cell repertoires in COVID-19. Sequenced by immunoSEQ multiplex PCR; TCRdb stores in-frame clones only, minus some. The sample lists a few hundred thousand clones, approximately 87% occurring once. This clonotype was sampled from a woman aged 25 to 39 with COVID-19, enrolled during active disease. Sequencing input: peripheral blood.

The CDR3 region is CASSADRVGYGYTF. CDR3 sequence (DNA): TGTGCCAGCAGTGCCGACAGGGTCGGCTATGGCTACACCTTC. The J gene is TRBJ1-2, the V gene TRBV28; 7 bases agree with TRBD1. The CDR3 spans 14 residues. V dropped 5 bases and J dropped 4; count of bases not matched to a gene: 7. Germline assignment: CDR1 MDHEN and CDR2 SYDVKM.